The clone carrying this T cell receptor beta chain was seen only a few times. Its target is unknown. The record originates from a study of CD8 T cells in ankylosing spondylitis. Regarding the study as a whole: Certain motif variants had earlier been reported in reactive arthritis synovial fluid and blood. About 8 highly homologous variants made up a TCR beta motif, and this motif appeared characteristic of ankylosing spondylitis blood.

CDR1 is SGHAT, CDR2 FQNNGV, per germline. V was clipped by 8 bases and J by 7 bases, with 18 bases between them. The CDR3 covers 14 residues. TCRdb reprocessed the 5' RACE reads with MiXCR, giving one entry per CDR3 protein. The data show 330,000 or so distinct CDR3 sequences, roughly 8% seen once. The specimen was blood, either unsorted or a sorted T cell fraction (not recorded which). This rearrangement joins TRBV11-2 to TRBJ2-1; no reliable D call. The receptor comes from a male donor with ankylosing spondylitis. CDR3 sequence (DNA): TGTGCCAGCGAGGAAAAACAGCGCCGTAATGAGCAGTTCTTC. This encodes CASEEKQRRNEQFF.